This T cell receptor (beta chain) was captured by sequencing in a study of blood T cells in healthy people across ages (dated by TCRdb to about 2015). Looking at the study overall: In model experiments, roughly one uniquely barcoded TCR beta cDNA molecule per two T cells was captured by template switching. Four age groups were formed from the donors: young (average roughly 15 years), middle-aged (approximately 40), aged (around 62) and long-lived (more than 75). The study analyzed two additional independent replicas of 1 million unique cDNA reads from the same blood draw for two donors, one aged 18 to 29 and one aged 80 or older. Age-related changes in TCR beta repertoire diversity were measured in the study by deep sequencing normalized with unique cDNA molecular identifiers.

This clonotype turned up a few times. Its antigen specificity is not known. Per-base quality was not reported, and no clone a single base away is much larger than it. Looking up the germline V gene yields CDR1 SGHRS and CDR2 YFSETQ. The CDR3 measures 13 amino acids from cysteine to phenylalanine. Kept here is only the CDR3 DNA, which spans 39 bases and is read in frame from base 1. The method was 5' RACE. This sample was sequenced with an Illumina HiSeq 2500. A second PCR of 7 to 11 cycles was run with a J-beta primer mix and a sample-barcoded 5' primer. A unique molecular identifier was introduced onto each TCR beta cDNA molecule by a template-switch 5' adaptor carrying 12 random nucleotides. Each sample yielded at least 2.5 million CDR3-containing paired-end reads. First-strand cDNA was synthesized from all RNA with the Mint cDNA synthesis kit, primed by a TRBC-specific oligonucleotide. Following uracil-DNA glycosylase treatment, all cDNA underwent a first 18-cycle PCR with the universal primers M1SS and BC2_uni_R. Regarding the original processing steps: Normalization of each sample was performed by random selection of 1 million high-quality reads, each carrying a distinct molecular identifier. Instead of being binned into consensus sequences, reads with shared molecular identifiers were discarded. MiTCR, run with a Q25 quality threshold and the strictest error-elimination algorithm, handled CDR3 identification, clonotype clustering and error correction. A nonparametric unseen species model with Euler transformation was used to estimate lower-bound total TCR beta diversity. The public sequencing data were trimmed at Q25 with fastp and processed into clonotypes with MiXCR by TCRdb, which kept only in-frame beta chains. Entries that share a CDR3 protein sequence are merged under the most common genes and DNA. TCRdb's processing, not the authors' own work, is the source of the V and J calls. This sample comprises 450,000 to 650,000 distinct CDR3 sequences, nearly 25% of them detected only once. The ten largest clones represent just under 9% of the sample.

Donors were 39 systemically healthy Caucasian individuals from Russia aged 6 to 90 years. Each donor gave roughly 9 milliliters of peripheral blood, drawn into EDTA-treated Vacutainer tubes. Ficoll-Paque density-gradient centrifugation was used to isolate PBMCs, with at least 6.5 million per sample. Trizol reagent was used to extract total RNA from PBMCs, with at least 6 micrograms per sample. For every donor, an aliquot of PBMCs went through flow cytometry to measure the percentages of naive CD45RAhigh/CD27high T cells. Paper-wide results and their limitations: Because profiling used bulk unsorted PBMCs, naive and antigen-experienced compartments could not be compared conclusively. The long-lived group showed more naive CD4+ T cells, fewer expanded clones and increased TCR diversity than the aged group, suggesting age selection. Observed TCR beta diversity correlated strongly with the percentage of naive T cells measured by flow cytometry. Observed TCR beta diversity per million T cells fell roughly linearly with age, and a significant reduction was already apparent by age around 40. The CMV infection status of donors was not known, potentially confounding age-related changes in expanded clonotypes. Estimates of total diversity from one million sequenced T cells were regarded as lower bounds and underestimates.

These data also formed part of another study, on T cells of mothers and their children. The second investigation adds: The donors were nine systemically healthy Caucasian individuals, made up of three mothers and their six children. cDNA synthesis used all of the extracted RNA, with approximately 1.6 ug of RNA in each 15 ul reaction. In the second PCR, the M1S primer introduced both the sample barcodes and 2-4 random nucleotides. Over 9.5 million TCR beta CDR3 reads were obtained for each mother, and 2.5 million to 3 million reads were obtained for each child. Thymic selection shapes the output of TCR recombination in a similar way in related and unrelated pairs, and inherited differences have a minor effect. Related mother-child pairs always showed normalized repertoire overlap that was slightly higher than in unrelated mother-child pairs, though the difference was never significant. With a sensitivity of 90 to 100 clones per million clonotypes, no persistent microchimeric T cell clones were detected. To look for features that set related mother-child pairs apart from unrelated individuals, the researchers ran deep NGS to compare the TCR beta repertoires of mothers and children. The mean age was around 42 +/- 4 years for the mothers and about 12 +/- 4 years for the children. After adapter ligation with NEBNext reagents, the libraries were sequenced on Illumina HiSeq 2000 with 100+100 nt paired-end reads. To avoid cross-contamination, the mother libraries and the child libraries were prepared a month apart and sequenced in separate runs. Between roughly 500,000 and 2,300,000 distinct TCR beta clonotypes were identified per donor. Naive TCR beta clonotypes were estimated from low-frequency clonotypes matched to each donor's FACS-determined naive share, without sorting.

The source is a boy under 18 in good health. The sample taken for sequencing was blood. The chain was built from TRBV5-1 and TRBJ2-5, with a tentative D gene TRBD2 over 6 matching bases. The J call may be faulty, since TRBJ2-1 better matches the DNA end. The DNA reads as follows: TGCGCCAGCAAAGGGACTTTATACAATGAGCAGTTCTTC. Protein translation: CASKGTLYNEQFF.